The clone carrying this T cell receptor beta chain was observed at least ten times. As yet, its antigen is unknown. The sample is drawn from a study of T cell repertoires in cytomegalovirus infection. Study information: It can be stated that public TCR beta signatures indicated CMV infection as well as a matching HLA type.

Regarding the study as a whole: Summed frequency of public TCR beta families distinguished CMV carriers with the relevant HLA.

TCRdb fed the reads into MiXCR, producing one record per CDR3 protein. Counted here are just under 550,000 distinct CDR3 sequences, about a quarter occurring once; the ten biggest clones make up approximately 13%. This CDR3 comprises 14 residues. Germline V gene data show CDR1 as SGHVS and CDR2 as FQNEAQ. Deletions cut 2 bases from V and 4 bases from J, with 11 bases between. The rearrangement joins TRBV7-8 to TRBJ1-2; tentative D call: TRBD1 (5 bases). The receptor was derived from a human donor in good health (CMV status not recorded). Some clones in this sample may be carry-over from other donors' samples. Sequenced material: PBMCs. CDR3 nucleotide sequence: TGTGCCAGCAGCTTAAGTCAGGGATCCTATGGCTACACCTTC. This gives the protein CASSLSQGSYGYTF.